Each of the 18 T cell receptor beta chains below was sequenced from the same sample in a study of blood T cell repertoires in COVID-19. The table came from immunoSEQ multiplex PCR; TCRdb's copy has only in-frame clones and leaves some out. The sample holds fewer than 300,000 clones, about 81% seen once. The sequencing sample was made of peripheral blood. The receptors here all came from a human donor with COVID-19, enrolled during active disease. The donor label of this sample is uncertain.

V and J are TRBV19 and TRBJ1-1; no reliable D call. CDR1 is LNHDA, CDR2 SQIVND, per germline (reference sequence). With 6 bases removed from V and 0 bases from J, the gap between germline ends came to 11 bases. This CDR3 has 14 residues. CDR3 nucleotide sequence: TGTGCCAGTAGCCCCTATGGTGTGAACACTGAAGCTTTCTTT. Its protein product is CASSPYGVNTEAFF. Filled out from reference TRBV19 and TRBJ1-1, the complete variable domain reads DGGITQSPKYLFRKEGQNVTLSCEQNLNHDAMYWYRQDPGQGLRLIYYSQIVNDFQKGDIAEGYSVSREKKESFPLTVTSAQKNPTAFYLCASSPYGVNTEAFFGQGTRLTVV.

The chain uses TRBV11-2 and TRBJ2-5; D gene unclear. The V end was cut by 3 bases, the J end by 5 bases, with 4 bases between. Germline-derived CDR1 and CDR2 are SGHAT and FQNNGV. CDR3 size: 11 residues. CDR3 protein: CASSFEETQYF. In nucleotides, the CDR3 is TGTGCCAGCAGCTTCGAGGAGACCCAGTACTTC.

CDR3 sequence: CASSYRDRGPHGELFF. The CDR3 DNA is TGTGCCAGCAGTTACAGAGACAGGGGGCCCCACGGGGAGCTGTTTTTT. The chain uses TRBV6-7 and TRBJ2-2; 10 nucleotides align to TRBD1. TRBV6-7 is annotated as an ORF whose role is uncertain. Trimming cost V 2 bases and J 7 bases; bases outside gene matches: 7. The CDR3 length is 16 residues.

The chain's CDR3 is CASSQDSLAGGSSSTDTQYF. CDR3 in DNA: TGCGCCAGCAGCCAAGACTCCCTAGCGGGAGGGAGTTCTAGCACAGATACGCAGTATTTT. The V gene is TRBV4-1, the J gene TRBJ2-3; 12 positions match TRBD2. The length of the CDR3 is 20 residues. V trimming: 0 bases; J trimming: 0 bases; junction bases outside the gene matches: 10. Germline V gene data show CDR1 as MGHRA and CDR2 as YSYEKL.

The rearrangement joins TRBV5-5 to TRBJ1-6, with TRBD1 matching over 7 bases. The CDR3 covers 15 residues. V lost 4 bases to trimming and J lost 6 bases; unmatched junction nucleotides: 7. Germline values: CDR1 SGHKS, CDR2 YYEKEE (reference sequence). This CDR3 reads CASSDRDRANSPLHF. DNA of the CDR3: TGTGCCAGCAGCGACCGAGACAGGGCTAATTCACCCCTCCACTTT.

J is TRBJ2-7 and V is TRBV29-1, with 8 bases fitting TRBD2. The germline gives CDR1 SQVTM, CDR2 ANQGSEA. The ends lost 1 base at V and 0 bases at J; junction bases unmatched: 11. There are 17 residues in the CDR3. The CDR3 DNA reads as TGCAGCGTTGAAGGTATCCGGTCCAGCGGGAGCTCCTACGAGCAGTACTTC. Translated, it gives CSVEGIRSSGSSYEQYF.

This clone appeared a few times. The chain has TRBV5-1 and TRBJ2-7; 7 bases are shared with TRBD2. After removal of 5 bases from V and 1 base from J, the junction contained 3 bases not matched to a gene. The CDR3 runs to 13 residues. Germline CDR1 reads SGHRS; CDR2 reads YFSETQ. Here the CDR3 DNA reads TGCGCCAGCAGGGGAGGGGATTCCTACGAGCAGTACTTC. Amino acids: CASRGGDSYEQYF.

The V call is TRBV27, the J call TRBJ2-1; 8 bases align to TRBD2. This CDR3 contains 18 residues. Germline CDR1 reads MNHEY; CDR2 reads SMNVEV (reference sequence). V trimming: 1 base; J trimming: 5 bases; junction bases outside the gene matches: 13. The CDR3 DNA reads as TGTGCCAGCAGTTTATTCGGGACTACTGCGGGGGGAAACAATGAGCAGTTCTTC. Protein: CASSLFGTTAGGNNEQFF.

The chain carries TRBV10-3 and TRBJ2-5; 7 bases align to TRBD1. Germline lookup yields CDR1 ENHRY and CDR2 SYGVKD. The V and J ends lost 10 bases and 1 base, in that order; junction bases with no gene match: 6. This CDR3 is built from 13 residues. For the CDR3, the DNA is TGTGCCACCGGGACAGATCTCCAAGAGACCCAGTACTTC. Residues: CATGTDLQETQYF.

The CDR3 nucleotides read TGTGCCAGCAGCCAAGTTACCTACGAGCAGTACTTC. Protein: CASSQVTYEQYF. The chain joins TRBV14 to TRBJ2-7; D not resolved. Trimming cost V 1 base and J 2 bases, with 3 bases left between them. The CDR3 is 12 amino acids. Germline V gene lookup returns CDR1 SGHDN and CDR2 FVKESK.

The V and J genes are TRBV28 and TRBJ1-5; TRBD1 might be the D (5 bases). Between the trimmed V and J ends, which lost 3 bases and 0 bases, there was a span of 9 bases. Germline V gene lookup returns CDR1 MDHEN and CDR2 SYDVKM. The CDR3 has 15 residues. CDR3 coding DNA: TGTGCCAGCAGTTTGGGGGGTTATAGCAATCAGCCCCAGCATTTT. The encoded protein is CASSLGGYSNQPQHF.

The V and J genes are TRBV10-2 and TRBJ2-7; 9 bases line up with TRBD2. Germline V gives CDR1 WSHSY, CDR2 SAAADI. The junction had 9 bases not matched to a gene; V was cut back by 5 bases and J by 1 base. The CDR3 extends over 16 amino acids. The CDR3 DNA is TGCGCCAGCAGTATGTTTGAGACTAGCGGATCCTACGAGCAGTACTTC. Translating it yields CASSMFETSGSYEQYF.

This sequence joins TRBV28 and TRBJ1-1; 9 nucleotides align to TRBD1. The ends lost 7 bases at V and 1 base at J; junction bases unmatched: 4. Germline assignment: CDR1 MDHEN and CDR2 SYDVKM. The CDR3 is 14 amino acids. CDR3 nucleotides: TGTGCCAGCATAACAGGGGGCGCGAACACTGAAGCTTTCTTT. It encodes CASITGGANTEAFF.

The CDR3 loop is CASSQGPPNTGELFF. The CDR3 nucleotides read TGTGCCAGCAGCCAGGGTCCCCCGAACACCGGGGAGCTGTTTTTT. V gene TRBV6-6 combines with J gene TRBJ2-2, with D perhaps TRBD1 (5 bases). Trimming pared 6 bases from V and 0 bases from J, leaving 11 bases between. Per germline, CDR1 MNHNY and CDR2 SVGAGI (reference sequence). This CDR3 is built from 15 residues.

V gene TRBV10-3 combines with J gene TRBJ1-2; 10 bases line up with TRBD1. The CDR3 runs 14 residues. Germline V gene data show CDR1 as ENHRY and CDR2 as SYGVKD. V lost 3 bases, J lost 7 bases, and 5 bases stayed unmatched. CDR3 in amino acids: CAISDPGQGGGYTF. CDR3 coding DNA: TGTGCCATCAGTGATCCAGGACAGGGGGGTGGCTACACCTTC.

V gene TRBV3-1 (or the pseudogene TRBV3-2) combines with J gene TRBJ1-5, with D unresolved. Looked up from germline, CDR1 is LGHDT and CDR2 is YNNKEL (reference sequence). The ends were cut back, 2 bases at V and 7 bases at J, with 6 bases in the middle. The CDR3 spans 12 residues. The CDR3 spells CASSQSNQPQHF. The DNA for the CDR3 is TGTGCCAGCAGCCAATCTAACCAGCCCCAGCATTTT.

The CDR3 DNA follows: TGTGCCAGCAGCCCCGGGACTAGGAGCGATGAGCAGTTCTTC. Translating it yields CASSPGTRSDEQFF. V gene TRBV7-3 combines with J gene TRBJ2-1, with 8 nucleotides matching TRBD2. Unmatched junction bases numbered 8, after V lost 5 bases and J lost 8 bases. The CDR3 has 14 residues. The V gene's germline CDR1 is SGHTA and CDR2 FQGTGA.

The chain combines TRBV6-5 with TRBJ1-1; D is possibly TRBD1 (6 bases). The CDR3 loop spans 15 amino acids. Germline V gene lookup returns CDR1 MNHEY and CDR2 SVGAGI. V gave up 7 bases and J gave up 3 bases, with 18 bases separating them. The CDR3 DNA reads TGTGCCAGCACCCCGAACAGGGAGCGGTACACTGAAGCTTTCTTT. Amino acids: CASTPNRERYTEAFF.